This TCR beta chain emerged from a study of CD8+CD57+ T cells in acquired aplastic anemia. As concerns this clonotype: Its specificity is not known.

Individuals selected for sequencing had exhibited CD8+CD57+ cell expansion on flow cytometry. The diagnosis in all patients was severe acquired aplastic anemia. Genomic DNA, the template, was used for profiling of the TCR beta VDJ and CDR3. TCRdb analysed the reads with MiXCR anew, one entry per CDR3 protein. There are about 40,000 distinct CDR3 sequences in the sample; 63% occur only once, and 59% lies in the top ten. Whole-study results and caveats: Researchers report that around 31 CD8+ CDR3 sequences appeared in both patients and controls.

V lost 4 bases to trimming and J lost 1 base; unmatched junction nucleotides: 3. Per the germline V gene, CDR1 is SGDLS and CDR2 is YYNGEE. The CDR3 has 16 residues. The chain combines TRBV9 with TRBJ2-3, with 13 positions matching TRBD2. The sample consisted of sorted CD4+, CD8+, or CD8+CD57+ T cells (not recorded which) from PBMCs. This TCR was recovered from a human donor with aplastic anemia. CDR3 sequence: CASSTGLAGRTDTQYF. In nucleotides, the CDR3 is TGTGCCAGCAGCACGGGACTAGCGGGACGCACAGATACGCAGTATTTT.